The 31 T cell receptor beta chains below come from one sample, sequenced in a study of Graves' ophthalmopathy and Graves' hyperthyroidism. Amplification targeted the TCR beta CDR3 regions, with RNA transcripts as the source material. The authors performed first-round RT-PCR with HTBI primers and then a second-round multiplex PCR. A single record per CDR3 protein comes from TCRdb applying MiXCR to the multiplex PCR reads. The table records 900,000 to 1,200,000 distinct CDR3 sequences, about 38% of them present only once. The sequenced material came from peripheral blood or thyroid tissue (not recorded which). Receptors originate from an adult man with Graves' hyperthyroidism.

The J gene is TRBJ1-1, the V gene TRBV4-3, with TRBD1 as a possible D gene (5 bases). This CDR3 spans 14 amino acids. The ends were cut back, 4 bases at V and 1 base at J, with 10 bases in the middle. Germline V gene lookup returns CDR1 LGHNA and CDR2 YSLEER. The CDR3 protein is CASSPPGQNTEAFF. Here the CDR3 DNA reads TGCGCCAGCAGCCCCCCGGGGCAGAACACTGAAGCTTTCTTT.

This clonotype was observed many times. J is TRBJ2-7 and V is TRBV10-3; D not resolved. V gave up 6 bases and J gave up 7 bases, with 19 bases separating them. The length of the CDR3 is 14 residues. Per the germline V gene, CDR1 is ENHRY and CDR2 is SYGVKD. CDR3: CAIRGSVGSGEQYF. CDR3 nucleotides: TGTGCCATCAGGGGATCGGTGGGTTCGGGTGAGCAGTACTTC.

The chain carries TRBV4-2 and TRBJ1-3; the D gene is possibly TRBD1 (6 bases). CDR3 length: 16 residues. In germline, CDR1 is LGHNA, CDR2 YNFKEQ. Trimming cost V 4 bases and J 0 bases, with 13 bases left between them. In DNA form, the CDR3 reads TGTGCCAGCAGCCGTTACAGGGATAGCTCTGGAAACACCATATATTTT. Amino acids: CASSRYRDSSGNTIYF.

The rearrangement joins TRBV19 to TRBJ1-2; 8 nucleotides align to TRBD1. J lost 8 bases, V lost 2 bases, and 10 bases had no gene match. CDR1 and CDR2 from the germline V gene are LNHDA and SQIVND (reference sequence). The CDR3 is 15 residues long. CDR3: CASSISRTGPRGYTF. The DNA of the CDR3 is TGTGCCAGTAGTATAAGTCGGACAGGGCCGCGGGGCTACACCTTC.

The chain carries TRBV10-3 and TRBJ2-7; the D is unclear. The V end lost 8 bases, the J end lost 2 bases, and 7 bases lay between the germline ends. The CDR3 has 11 residues. Per germline, CDR1 ENHRY and CDR2 SYGVKD. The CDR3 region is CAIGQTYEQYF. The CDR3 DNA is TGTGCCATCGGGCAGACCTACGAGCAGTACTTC.

This clonotype was recorded a few times. This chain joins TRBV11-1 and TRBJ2-7, with 10 bases aligning to TRBD1. Per germline, CDR1 SGHAT and CDR2 FQDESV (reference sequence). The CDR3 contains 14 residues. The junction had 5 bases not matched to a gene; V was cut back by 5 bases and J by 4 bases. The CDR3 region has the DNA TGTGCCAGCAGCACGACAGGGGGCGCGTACGAGCAGTACTTC. Translating it yields CASSTTGGAYEQYF.

The table lists this clonotype with many counts. This chain joins TRBV9 and TRBJ2-7; 13 bases agree with TRBD2. V lost 3 bases, J lost 0 bases, and 6 bases stayed unmatched. The CDR3 contains 17 residues. Germline assignment: CDR1 SGDLS and CDR2 YYNGEE. The DNA for the CDR3 is TGTGCCAGCAGCGCGGGGACTAGCGGGGAACCCTCCTACGAGCAGTACTTC. This translates into CASSAGTSGEPSYEQYF.

This chain connects TRBV6-5 to TRBJ1-2; 10 nucleotides align to TRBD1. The CDR3 loop spans 15 amino acids. Per the germline V gene, CDR1 is MNHEY and CDR2 is SVGAGI. After removal of 5 bases from V and 3 bases from J, the junction contained 6 bases not matched to a gene. CDR3 bases: TGTGCCAGCAGTACACGGGACAGGGGAGACTATGGCTACACCTTC. Protein sequence: CASSTRDRGDYGYTF.

As for this clonotype: One base away lies a much larger clone, so this may be a sequencing read error. The rearrangement uses TRBV11-2 and TRBJ2-7; D gene uncertain. Trimming removed 4 bases at V and 5 bases at J, with 12 bases between. The CDR3 sequence is 13 residues long. CDR1 is SGHAT and CDR2 is FQNNGV in the germline V gene. In nucleotides, the CDR3 is TGTGCCAGCAGCTATACGAGAGGAGACGAGCAGTACTTC. This gives the protein CASSYTRGDEQYF.

The sample holds many counts of this clonotype. An end of the junction does not agree with germline; a read error may underlie this. CDR3 sequence (DNA): TGCAGCGGTGAAAGGGGGTCGACAGGGTTGGGCACTGAAGCTTTCTTT. Its translation: CSGERGSTGLGTEAFF. The J gene is TRBJ1-1, the V gene TRBV29-1; 7 nucleotides agree with TRBD1. Germline V gene sequence: CDR1 SQVTM, CDR2 ANQGSEA. This CDR3 spans 16 amino acids.

The rearrangement uses TRBV25-1 and TRBJ1-2, with TRBD1 as a possible D gene (6 bases). V lost 8 bases and J lost 1, with 20 bases in between. CDR1 is MGHDK, CDR2 SYGVNS, per germline. The length of the CDR3 is 16 residues. The CDR3 here is CASVRDNSVVNYGYTF. The DNA of the CDR3 is TGTGCCAGCGTCCGGGACAACTCAGTAGTTAACTATGGCTACACCTTC.

Note on this clonotype: A much larger clone lies a single base off, so this may be a read error. V and J are TRBV10-3 and TRBJ2-5, with TRBD1 matching 8 bases. The CDR3 runs 15 residues. CDR1 is ENHRY, CDR2 SYGVKD, per germline. CDR3 in amino acids: CATSPNPQGAETQYF. CDR3 bases: TGTGCCACCAGTCCTAATCCCCAGGGGGCGGAGACCCAGTACTTC.

The table lists this clonotype with many counts. The chain carries TRBV7-9 and TRBJ2-7; D gene ambiguous. CDR3 length equals 12 residues. CDR1 and CDR2 from the germline V gene are SEHNR and FQNEAQ (reference sequence). The V end lost 4 bases, the J end lost 2 bases, and 6 bases lay between the germline ends. The CDR3 region has the DNA TGTGCCAGCAGCTGGATCACCTACGAGCAGTACTTC. Translated, it gives CASSWITYEQYF.

This clonotype was counted ten times or more. The chain recombines TRBV2 with TRBJ2-5, with TRBD2 identical over 9 bases. With V trimmed by 5 bases and J by 4 bases, 8 bases remained unmatched. The CDR3 covers 15 residues. Looked up from germline, CDR1 is SNHLY and CDR2 is FYNNEI. The chain's CDR3 is CASSPSGAEGETQYF. The CDR3 bases are TGTGCCAGCAGTCCTAGCGGGGCCGAGGGAGAGACCCAGTACTTC.

This clonotype was seen many times. This chain connects TRBV19 to TRBJ1-5; 8 bases agree with TRBD1. CDR1 and CDR2 (germline): LNHDA, SQIVND (reference sequence). The CDR3 contains 19 residues. V lost 3 bases, J lost 7 bases, and 20 bases stayed unmatched. The DNA for the CDR3 is TGTGCCAGTAGTATCCTTCAATTTCCGCGGACAGGGAGGAGGCAGCCCCAGCATTTT. Translating gives CASSILQFPRTGRRQPQHF.

The J gene is TRBJ1-5, the V gene TRBV5-6; 9 nucleotides match TRBD1. Germline trimming cut 2 bases from V and 5 bases from J; bases unmatched to any gene: 5. There are 15 residues in the CDR3. Germline V gene data show CDR1 as SGHDT and CDR2 as YYEEEE. In DNA form, the CDR3 reads TGTGCCAGCAGCTTCGGACAGGGGAGATATCAGCCCCAGCATTTT. It translates to CASSFGQGRYQPQHF.

The V call is TRBV2, the J call TRBJ2-5; D remains ambiguous. The V end was cut by 4 bases, the J end by 5 bases, with 11 bases between. From germline, CDR1 is SNHLY and CDR2 FYNNEI. The CDR3 sequence is 13 residues long. The chain's CDR3 is CASSVGHGETQYF. As DNA, the CDR3 is TGTGCCAGCAGTGTGGGCCATGGGGAGACCCAGTACTTC.

The chain recombines TRBV24-1 with TRBJ1-2; 7 positions agree with TRBD1. The ends lost 4 bases at V and 4 bases at J; junction bases unmatched: 5. The CDR3 runs to 14 residues. Germline V gives CDR1 KGHDR, CDR2 SFDVKD. The chain's CDR3 is CATSDTGAGYGYTF. The CDR3 region has the DNA TGTGCCACCAGTGACACAGGGGCTGGCTATGGCTACACCTTC.

This clonotype was counted ten times or more. V is TRBV12-3 or TRBV12-4 and J is TRBJ1-6; the D is unclear. This CDR3 has 12 amino acids. Trimming removed 5 bases from V and 9 bases from J, with 8 bases in between. The CDR3 region is CASSVGVSPLHF. The CDR3 DNA reads as TGTGCCAGCAGTGTGGGAGTTTCACCCCTCCACTTT.

The V call is TRBV15, the J call TRBJ1-1, with 8 positions matching TRBD1. CDR1 LNHNV and CDR2 YYDKDF come from the germline V gene (reference sequence). V lost 0 bases, J lost 0 bases, and 3 bases stayed unmatched. The CDR3 loop spans 16 amino acids. The CDR3 protein is CATSREDRGLNTEAFF. DNA for the CDR3: TGTGCCACCAGCAGAGAAGACAGGGGACTGAACACTGAAGCTTTCTTT.

The genes are TRBV15 and TRBJ1-2; TRBD1 might be the D (5 bases). CDR1 LNHNV and CDR2 YYDKDF come from the germline V gene (reference sequence). The CDR3 loop spans 15 amino acids. Deletions cut 10 bases from V and 4 bases from J, with 22 bases between. CDR3 sequence reads: CASSAAAGSLYGYTF. The CDR3 DNA sequence: TGTGCCAGCAGTGCGGCGGCAGGGTCCCTCTATGGCTACACCTTC.

This clonotype was counted many times. CDR3 coding DNA: TGTGCCAGCAGCTTCCAAACAGACAAAGAGACCCAGTACTTC. Translation: CASSFQTDKETQYF. This chain connects TRBV11-2 to TRBJ2-5; D call uncertain. CDR3 length equals 14 residues. With 3 bases removed from V and 3 bases from J, the gap between germline ends came to 11 bases. The germline gives CDR1 SGHAT, CDR2 FQNNGV.

V gene TRBV15 combines with J gene TRBJ1-2; D unclear. Deletions cut 1 base from V and 6 bases from J, with 9 bases between. This CDR3 has 13 amino acids. Germline-derived CDR1 and CDR2 are LNHNV and YYDKDF (reference sequence). The CDR3, as DNA: TGTGCCACCAGCAGAGTTGGGAGGGATGGCTACACCTTC. It specifies CATSRVGRDGYTF.

This chain links TRBV12-3 or TRBV12-4 with TRBJ1-3; 7 positions agree with TRBD1. The CDR3 consists of 15 residues. Trimming at V came to 6 bases and at J to 1 base, leaving 6 bases not matched to a gene. CDR3 sequence: CASSSHRGSGNTIYF. CDR3 sequence (DNA): TGTGCCAGCAGCTCCCACAGGGGTTCTGGAAACACCATATATTTT.

This clonotype was seen at least ten times. The rearrangement uses TRBV12-3 or TRBV12-4 and TRBJ1-5, with D tentatively TRBD1 (5 bases). Trimming removed 3 bases at V and 1 base at J, with 10 bases between. This CDR3 region has 15 residues. In nucleotides, the CDR3 is TGTGCCAGCAGTTTTGACAGCCCCAGCAATCAGCCCCAGCATTTT. Its protein product is CASSFDSPSNQPQHF.

This clonotype was found many times. This chain joins TRBV6-6 and TRBJ1-6, with D perhaps TRBD1 (6 bases). CDR3 length: 15 amino acids. V shed 7 bases and J shed 16 bases, with 26 bases lying between them. In germline, CDR1 is MNHNY, CDR2 SVGAGI (reference sequence). For the CDR3, the DNA is TGTGCCAGCACCTACCAGGGTCGAGGGGGGATCCTACTCCACTTT. Protein product: CASTYQGRGGILLHF.

This clonotype was detected only a few times. The J gene is TRBJ1-2, the V gene TRBV2; TRBD1 matches 7 bases. Per the germline V gene, CDR1 is SNHLY and CDR2 is FYNNEI. The ends lost 9 bases at V and 10 bases at J; junction bases unmatched: 20. The CDR3 covers 15 residues. The DNA of the CDR3 is TGTGCCAGAGGAACCCTCCCGACAGGGAAGATGGACTACACCTTC. Protein sequence: CARGTLPTGKMDYTF.

In its sample, this clonotype was seen many times. The J gene is TRBJ2-7, the V gene TRBV7-6; TRBD2 matches at 10 bases. The junction had 7 bases not matched to a gene; V was cut back by 3 bases and J by 5 bases. Germline V CDR1 and CDR2: SGHVS, FNYEAQ. The CDR3 contains 15 residues. CDR3 region: CASSFRLAGTNEQYF. The CDR3 DNA reads as TGTGCCAGCAGCTTCAGACTAGCGGGTACGAACGAGCAGTACTTC.

This clonotype was seen at least ten times. The chain uses TRBV24-1 and TRBJ2-7; possibly TRBD1 for D (6 bases). V shed 7 bases and J shed 6 bases, with 15 bases lying between them. This CDR3 contains 13 residues. In germline, CDR1 is KGHDR, CDR2 SFDVKD. CDR3 sequence: CATSPGDMSEQYF. The CDR3 nucleotides are TGTGCCACCAGCCCAGGGGACATGAGCGAGCAGTACTTC.

This chain links TRBV7-2 with TRBJ1-2; TRBD1 is a possible D gene (5 bases). The germline V gene has CDR1 SGHTA and CDR2 FQGNSA. V lost 5 bases, J lost 7 bases, and 32 bases lay in between. The CDR3 has 19 residues. CDR3 loop: CASSREISSPRQGGFGYTF. CDR3 DNA sequence: TGTGCCAGCAGCCGGGAGATATCGAGCCCCCGTCAGGGAGGGTTTGGCTACACCTTC.

The chain couples TRBV29-1 to TRBJ1-5; 8 positions match TRBD1. Losses at the gene ends were 4 bases for V and 1 base for J; bases not matched to a gene: 3. The CDR3 length is 14 residues. Germline V gives CDR1 SQVTM, CDR2 ANQGSEA. The CDR3 spells CSVVTGESNQPQHF. Written as DNA, the CDR3 is TGCAGCGTTGTGACAGGGGAGAGCAATCAGCCCCAGCATTTT.